The present entry profiles one T cell receptor (beta chain) with its context. Its specific antigen is unknown. No much larger clone exists at a distance of one base, and base qualities are not known. At one collaborating source in Seattle, patients were enrolled during active infection and were followed longitudinally through the course of disease. Collaborating institutions collected whole blood in K2EDTA tubes following their own protocols. Collaborator samples were shipped for TCRbeta analysis as frozen whole blood, isolated PBMCs, or DNA extracted from either sample type. Deletion took 4 bases off V and 5 bases off J, with a span of 5 bases between the germline ends. Including the terminal cysteine and phenylalanine, the CDR3 comprises 11 residues. Only the CDR3 part of the read is kept: 33 bases, read in frame from the first base. For CDR1 and CDR2, the germline V gene (reference sequence) lists SEHNR and FQNEAQ.

The sample belongs to a study of blood T cell repertoires in COVID-19 (dated by TCRdb to 2019 to 2021). Context from the whole study: The collaborator samples originated in the United States, Italy and Spain and spanned the acute and convalescent phases of COVID-19. The prospective study material was composed of cDNA or gDNA derived from T cells, B-cell-depleted T cells, or PBMCs. Deeply sampled blood TCRbeta repertoires from subjects exposed to, actively infected with, or recovered from COVID-19 were included in the dataset. A freely available public database, intended as a resource for researchers studying the immune response to SARS-CoV-2, is where the repertoires were released. The samples were drawn from the first 160 participants of the ongoing ImmuneRACE study and from 1,254 subjects provided by 6 global collaborators. A de-identified subject ID, COVID-19 status, age in years and sex were almost always included in the sample metadata. HLA class I and class II types, where available, came from metadata supplied by the sample provider rather than from assay-based typing. General conclusions and limits of the study: Clinical and demographic metadata were provided uncurated, with the amount varying by source and participant.

TCRbeta CDR3 regions were amplified from genomic DNA using the immunoSEQ Assay, a bias-controlled multiplex PCR. Regarding the original processing steps: Within the assay, amplification of reference gene primers was used to estimate how many nucleated cells each sample contained. To quantify the absolute abundance of each unique TCRbeta CDR3 rearrangement, sequence reads were collapsed and filtered. For each sample, productive Simpson clonality was calculated as the square root of Simpson's diversity index across productive rearrangements. Imported from immuneACCESS, the table was reduced by TCRdb to in-frame sequences with V and J called. These copies leave out some clones; in studies compared against another copy, an unresolved V gene accounts for under half, and the cause of the remainder is not known. V and J calls and clone size come straight from that table; D and trimming were deduced from the DNA. Within this sample are 50,000 to 80,000 clones, with roughly 85% of them counted one time only. The biggest ten clones account for 40% to 55% of the sample.

The sequence was collected from a woman aged 55-69 years with COVID-19, enrolled during active disease. The chain is encoded by TRBV7-9 joined to TRBJ1-2; the D gene assignment is ambiguous. The sequenced material came from peripheral blood. CDR3 region: CASSSHYGYTF. The base sequence is TGTGCCAGCAGCTCACATTATGGCTACACCTTC.